These 18 T cell receptor beta chains share one sample of origin, sequenced in a study of a mutant IDH1 vaccine in newly diagnosed glioma. Time point meaning: week 11, during vaccination. Vaccinated patients received 300 ug of mutant IDH1 20-mer peptide per dose, with topical imiquimod. These receptors' antigens are unknown. Some clones are missing from TCRdb's copy, which holds only in-frame ones; the method was immunoSEQ multiplex PCR. The sample yields around 40,000 clones, roughly 89% seen once. This sample comprised PBMCs, obtained from a glioma patient whose treatment included an IDH1 peptide vaccine. These receptor sequences come from a man aged 40-55 years with glioma.

This clone came up once. The chain couples TRBV19 to TRBJ1-5; D possibly corresponds to TRBD1 (5 bases). Germline V gene lookup returns CDR1 LNHDA and CDR2 SQIVND (reference sequence). V lost 6 bases and J 6 bases, leaving 9 bases between the germline ends. The CDR3 spans 12 residues. CDR3: CASRQGVQPQHF. DNA of the CDR3: TGTGCCAGTAGGCAGGGAGTTCAGCCCCAGCATTTT. Using reference TRBV19 and TRBJ1-5 for the parts outside the CDR3, the full variable domain is DGGITQSPKYLFRKEGQNVTLSCEQNLNHDAMYWYRQDPGQGLRLIYYSQIVNDFQKGDIAEGYSVSREKKESFPLTVTSAQKNPTAFYLCASRQGVQPQHFGDGTRLSIL.

The V gene is TRBV5-1, the J gene TRBJ2-7; 10 bases align to TRBD2. The CDR3 loop spans 15 amino acids. Germline assignment: CDR1 SGHRS and CDR2 YFSETQ. With V trimmed by 1 base and J by 7 bases, 8 bases remained unmatched. The CDR3 region has the DNA TGCGCCAGCAGCTTGAGGGCTAGCGGGAGCCGGGAGCAGTACTTC. It yields the protein CASSLRASGSREQYF.

The chain employs TRBV7-9 and TRBJ1-3; TRBD1 matches at 7 bases. Per germline, CDR1 SEHNR and CDR2 FQNEAQ (reference sequence). The J segment lost 6 bases and the V segment lost 10 bases, leaving 9 bases of the junction unmatched. This CDR3 is built from 13 residues. This CDR3 reads CATRQGGINTIYF. The DNA of the CDR3 is TGTGCCACACGGCAGGGGGGTATAAACACCATATATTTT.

V gene TRBV10-3 combines with J gene TRBJ2-1; 10 bases line up with TRBD1. V was clipped by 7 bases and J by 8 bases; unmatched bases: 11. CDR3 length equals 15 residues. CDR1 is ENHRY, CDR2 SYGVKD, per germline. CDR3 region: CAINRGTGELDEQFF. The CDR3 nucleotides read TGTGCCATCAACCGGGGGACAGGGGAATTGGATGAGCAGTTCTTC.

The sample holds a few counts of this clone. The chain employs TRBV5-1 and TRBJ1-1; the D gene is possibly TRBD1 (6 bases). With 2 bases removed from V and 5 bases from J, the gap between germline ends came to 13 bases. This CDR3 is built from 14 residues. Looked up from germline, CDR1 is SGHRS and CDR2 is YFSETQ. CDR3 amino acids: CASSFEGTRTEAFF. CDR3 nucleotides: TGCGCCAGCAGCTTTGAAGGGACAAGGACTGAAGCTTTCTTT.

The chain carries TRBV7-8 and TRBJ2-7, with 10 bases that match TRBD1. Per germline, CDR1 SGHVS and CDR2 FQNEAQ. J lost 3 bases, V lost 5 bases, and 7 bases had no gene match. The CDR3 runs to 15 residues. The CDR3 DNA follows: TGTGCCAGCAGCCAGAGACAGGGGGCCGGCTACGAGCAGTACTTC. This gives the protein CASSQRQGAGYEQYF.

The V call is TRBV14, the J call TRBJ2-5; 10 bases are shared with TRBD2. Germline assignment: CDR1 SGHDN and CDR2 FVKESK. This CDR3 comprises 15 residues. Trimming cost V 1 base and J 6 bases; bases outside gene matches: 5. As DNA, the CDR3 is TGTGCCAGCAGCCAAGCGAGCGGGAGGGTCAAGACCCAGTACTTC. As protein: CASSQASGRVKTQYF. The full variable domain, with the rest looked up from reference TRBV14 and TRBJ2-5, is EAGVTQFPSHSVIEKGQTVTLRCDPISGHDNLYWYRRVMGKEIKFLLHFVKESKQDESGMPNNRFLAERTGGTYSTLKVQPAELEDSGVYFCASSQASGRVKTQYFGPGTRLLVL.

This clone came up once. This chain connects TRBV19 to TRBJ2-3, with 7 bases aligning to TRBD2. V lost 6 bases and J lost 5; bases outside the gene matches: 11. Germline-derived CDR1 and CDR2 are LNHDA and SQIVND (reference sequence). The CDR3 runs to 15 residues. The CDR3 DNA sequence: TGTGCCAGTAGGATTGGCGGGAGAGGAGTAGATACGCAGTATTTT. Amino acids: CASRIGGRGVDTQYF.

The chain joins TRBV4-1 to TRBJ2-5, with D hard to call. This CDR3 comprises 12 residues. V lost 1 base and J lost 4, with 4 bases in between. CDR1 is MGHRA and CDR2 is YSYEKL in the germline V gene. This CDR3 reads CASSQGRETQYF. Here the CDR3 DNA reads TGCGCCAGCAGCCAAGGCAGAGAGACCCAGTACTTC.

The genes are TRBV19 and TRBJ1-2; perhaps TRBD1 as D (5 bases). CDR1 is LNHDA, CDR2 SQIVND, per germline (reference sequence). The V end was cut by 6 bases, the J end by 4 bases, with 15 bases between. This CDR3 has 14 amino acids. The CDR3 DNA reads as TGTGCCAGTAGCACCCAGGGTGGACCCTATGGCTACACCTTC. Protein sequence: CASSTQGGPYGYTF.

This chain joins TRBV5-1 and TRBJ1-4, with D unclear. The CDR3 runs 14 residues. The germline V gene encodes CDR1 SGHRS and CDR2 YFSETQ. V was clipped by 5 bases and J by 7 bases, with 15 bases between them. CDR3 residues: CASRESPSGEKLFF. The CDR3 DNA is TGCGCCAGCAGAGAGTCGCCCTCGGGTGAAAAACTGTTTTTT.

The sample holds one count of this clone. This chain uses TRBV4-3 with TRBJ2-7, with no clear D. Germline V gene lookup returns CDR1 LGHNA and CDR2 YSLEER. V lost 1 base to trimming and J lost 7 bases, with 11 bases between them. The CDR3 has 13 amino acids. Written as DNA, the CDR3 is TGCGCCAGCAGCCAAGGCGCAGAGTGGGAGCAGTACTTC. Amino acid sequence: CASSQGAEWEQYF.

The rearrangement joins TRBV5-1 to TRBJ1-4; 10 positions match TRBD1. Per the germline V gene, CDR1 is SGHRS and CDR2 is YFSETQ. The CDR3 has 16 amino acids. J lost 0 bases, V lost 5 bases, and 4 bases had no gene match. CDR3 DNA sequence: TGCGCCAGCAGACCAGGACAGGGGGCAACTAATGAAAAACTGTTTTTT. This gives the protein CASRPGQGATNEKLFF. Drawing the rest from reference TRBV5-1 and TRBJ1-4, the complete variable domain is KAGVTQTPRYLIKTRGQQVTLSCSPISGHRSVSWYQQTPGQGLQFLFEYFSETQRNKGNFPGRFSGRQFSNSRSEMNVSTLELGDSALYLCASRPGQGATNEKLFFGSGTQLSVL.

V and J are TRBV29-1 and TRBJ2-1; D is perhaps TRBD1 (5 bases). The V end was cut by 6 bases, the J end by 2 bases, with 11 bases between. The CDR3 has 13 amino acids. Germline V CDR1 and CDR2: SQVTM, ANQGSEA. The CDR3 protein is CSVMDITYNEQFF. CDR3 in DNA: TGCAGCGTAATGGACATAACCTACAATGAGCAGTTCTTC.

CDR3 region: CASSPTGSDEQYF. CDR3 nucleotides: TGTGCCAGCAGCCCTACAGGGTCCGACGAGCAGTACTTC. The chain employs TRBV5-4 and TRBJ2-7; weak D call: TRBD1 (6 bases). CDR3 length: 13 amino acids. Trimming pared 4 bases from V and 5 bases from J, leaving 13 bases between. Germline V gene lookup returns CDR1 SGHNT and CDR2 YYREEE (reference sequence).

The genes are TRBV19 and TRBJ2-7, with TRBD2 matching over 12 bases. This CDR3 is 15 amino acids long. The germline gives CDR1 LNHDA, CDR2 SQIVND (reference sequence). J was trimmed by 5 bases and V by 1 base; bases with no gene match: 3. In DNA, the CDR3 is TGTGCCAGTAGTATAGGACTAGCGGGAGTCAACGAGCAGTACTTC. This codes for CASSIGLAGVNEQYF.

The chain links TRBV27 to TRBJ1-2, with 7 bases identical to TRBD1. The trim removed 8 bases at V and 4 bases at J, leaving 10 bases unmatched. Germline CDR1 is MNHEY and CDR2 is SMNVEV (reference sequence). The CDR3 runs to 14 residues. The CDR3 reads CASGRRGSIYGYTF. CDR3 nucleotide sequence: TGTGCCAGCGGTCGCAGGGGGTCAATCTATGGCTACACCTTC.

The chain carries TRBV19 and TRBJ1-4, with 7 positions matching TRBD1. CDR1 LNHDA and CDR2 SQIVND come from the germline V gene (reference sequence). The CDR3 totals 15 residues. J gave up 5 bases and V 6 bases, and 9 bases lay outside the gene matches. This CDR3 reads CASRVTGRGNEKLFF. In DNA form, the CDR3 reads TGTGCCAGTAGGGTAACAGGCAGGGGGAATGAAAAACTGTTTTTT.